Each of the 23 T cell receptor beta chains below was sequenced from the same sample in a study of T-cell reconstitution after alpha-beta-depleted transplantation in children. Library preparation (for TCRbeta) was performed with unique molecular identifiers. Using its own MiXCR run on the PCR reads, TCRdb lists one record per CDR3 protein. The table shows roughly 180,000 distinct CDR3 sequences, with roughly 15% occurring only once. The sample consisted of PBMCs from the stem cell graft donor, taken from the stem cell graft. The receptors were gathered from a human donor who donated a stem cell graft to a child with acute lymphoblastic leukemia.

This clonotype was observed many times. The chain links TRBV11-1 to TRBJ2-6, with D perhaps being TRBD1 or TRBD2 (6 bases each). CDR3 length equals 21 residues. The ends were cut back, 0 bases at V and 0 bases at J, with 21 bases in the middle. CDR1 is SGHAT, CDR2 FQDESV, per germline (reference sequence). The CDR3 region has the DNA TGTGCCAGCAGCTTAGCATCCCGGGGGCTAAGTGTTAACTCTGGGGCCAACGTCCTGACTTTC. This codes for CASSLASRGLSVNSGANVLTF.

At least ten counts were recorded for this clonotype. The V and J genes are TRBV28 and TRBJ2-7; D not resolved. CDR3 length: 12 residues. Germline-derived CDR1 and CDR2 are MDHEN and SYDVKM. V lost 6 bases to trimming and J lost 2 bases, with 8 bases between them. This CDR3 is CASSLRTYEQYF. The CDR3 DNA reads as TGTGCCAGCAGCCTTCGGACCTACGAGCAGTACTTC. The whole variable domain, filled in from reference TRBV28 and TRBJ2-7, reads DVKVTQSSRYLVKRTGEKVFLECVQDMDHENMFWYRQDPGLGLRLIYFSYDVKMKEKGDIPEGYSVSREKKERFSLILESASTNQTSMYLCASSLRTYEQYFGPGTRLTVT.

This clonotype appeared many times. The chain uses TRBV5-6 and TRBJ1-1; the D is unclear. Trimming stripped 4 bases from V and 8 bases from J, with 12 bases between. Germline V gives CDR1 SGHDT, CDR2 YYEEEE. The CDR3 totals 12 residues. CDR3: CASSLPQSEAFF. CDR3 bases: TGTGCCAGCAGCCTCCCACAATCCGAAGCTTTCTTT. Full variable domain (missing parts from reference TRBV5-6 and TRBJ1-1): DAGVTQSPTHLIKTRGQQVTLRCSPKSGHDTVSWYQQALGQGPQFIFQYYEEEERQRGNFPDRFSGHQFPNYSSELNVNALLLGDSALYLCASSLPQSEAFFGQGTRLTVV.

This clonotype was recorded many times. This rearrangement joins TRBV20-1 to TRBJ1-2; D is possibly TRBD1 (6 bases). V lost 3 bases to trimming and J lost 2 bases, with 10 bases between them. Germline CDR1 and CDR2: DFQATT and SNEGSKA (reference sequence). This CDR3 is built from 13 residues. The CDR3, as DNA: TGCAGTGCTAGGTCGACAGGAAACTATGGCTACACCTTC. As protein: CSARSTGNYGYTF.

This clonotype showed up many times. The V call is TRBV6-1, the J call TRBJ2-4; D is undetermined. The CDR3 sequence is 17 residues long. The ends were cut back, 3 bases at V and 0 bases at J, with 15 bases in the middle. CDR1 and CDR2 from the germline V gene are MNHNS and SASEGT. The CDR3 spells CASSDLNSLPAKNIQYF. DNA of the CDR3: TGTGCCAGCAGTGACCTTAACTCGCTTCCAGCCAAAAACATTCAGTACTTC.

This clonotype showed up many times. The genes are TRBV10-3 and TRBJ1-6; D not resolved. Trimming removed 5 bases at V and 7 bases at J, with 18 bases between. The length of the CDR3 is 16 residues. Per germline, CDR1 ENHRY and CDR2 SYGVKD. The CDR3 nucleotides are TGTGCCATCAGTCCGGGGAAGGACCCTTACAATTCACCCCTCCACTTT. It is translated as CAISPGKDPYNSPLHF.

CDR3 nucleotide sequence: TGCGCCAGCAGCTTGTACGGCGGGAGGGCCGGAGTATTAAGCAAAAACATTCAGTACTTC. It encodes CASSLYGGRAGVLSKNIQYF. This chain joins TRBV5-1 and TRBJ2-4; TRBD2 matches at 9 bases. The V gene end was trimmed by 1 base and the J gene end by 3 bases; junction bases not matched to a gene: 17. CDR1 and CDR2 (germline): SGHRS, YFSETQ. The CDR3 contains 20 residues.

At least ten counts were recorded for this clonotype. The V and J genes are TRBV29-1 and TRBJ2-1; D may be TRBD2 (6 bases). Germline CDR1 SQVTM, CDR2 ANQGSEA. This CDR3 contains 12 residues. The V and J ends lost 7 bases and 5 bases respectively, with 12 bases between them. CDR3 sequence reads: CSGLANHNEQFF. DNA for the CDR3: TGCAGCGGGCTAGCGAATCACAATGAGCAGTTCTTC.

This clonotype was found many times. V is TRBV5-1 and J is TRBJ2-3, with 9 bases identical to TRBD1. The junction had 5 bases not matched to a gene; V was cut back by 0 bases and J by 3 bases. Germline V lookup: CDR1 SGHRS, CDR2 YFSETQ. The CDR3 is 16 amino acids. CDR3 residues: CASSLAGQGRTDTQYF. CDR3 in DNA: TGCGCCAGCAGCTTGGCCGGACAGGGGCGGACAGATACGCAGTATTTT.

The sample holds many counts of this clonotype. CDR3 sequence reads: CASSPYSSTGTSGRWSGYEQYF. CDR3 coding DNA: TGTGCCAGCAGTCCTTACTCATCTACCGGGACTAGCGGGAGATGGTCGGGCTACGAGCAGTACTTC. This chain connects TRBV6-2 or TRBV6-3 to TRBJ2-7, with 14 positions matching TRBD2. Trimming at V came to 5 bases and at J to 3 bases, leaving 24 bases not matched to a gene. Germline CDR1 MNHEY, CDR2 SVGEGT. The CDR3 runs 22 residues.

This clonotype was found many times. The chain recombines TRBV20-1 with TRBJ2-3; 7 bases are a match to TRBD2. The trim removed 7 bases at V and 0 bases at J, leaving 4 bases unmatched. Germline CDR1 DFQATT, CDR2 SNEGSKA (reference sequence). The CDR3 consists of 13 residues. In nucleotides, the CDR3 is TGCAGTGGGGCTAGCGGTAGCACAGATACGCAGTATTTT. The encoded protein is CSGASGSTDTQYF.

At least ten counts were recorded for this clonotype. The rearrangement uses TRBV5-1 and TRBJ1-1; D possibly corresponds to TRBD1 (6 bases). CDR1 SGHRS and CDR2 YFSETQ come from the germline V gene. Trimming stripped 5 bases from V and 4 bases from J, with 18 bases between. The CDR3 length is 15 residues. DNA for the CDR3: TGCGCCAGCAGAGTTTCAGGGGAGTGGTCCACTGAAGCTTTCTTT. Its translation is CASRVSGEWSTEAFF.

This clonotype has ten or more counts. The chain carries TRBV25-1 and TRBJ2-7; D is uncertain. CDR3 size: 11 residues. The V end was cut by 5 bases, the J end by 4 bases, with 6 bases between. Germline assignment: CDR1 MGHDK and CDR2 SYGVNS. The CDR3 protein is CASSLQYEQYF. The CDR3 DNA sequence: TGTGCCAGCAGTCTTCAGTACGAGCAGTACTTC.

This clonotype was seen a handful of times. The chain combines TRBV20-1 with TRBJ2-7, with D unclear. The CDR3 length is 13 residues. Deletions cut 3 bases from V and 0 bases from J, with 9 bases between. Germline CDR1 is DFQATT and CDR2 is SNEGSKA (reference sequence). CDR3 protein: CSASGHHSYEQYF. The DNA of the CDR3 is TGCAGTGCTAGTGGGCACCACTCCTACGAGCAGTACTTC.

This clonotype has at least ten counts. The V and J genes are TRBV5-1 and TRBJ2-1; D is unresolved. From germline, CDR1 is SGHRS and CDR2 YFSETQ. The CDR3 is made up of 12 amino acids. Trimming shortened V by 0 bases and J by 9 bases, and 7 bases separated the two germline ends. CDR3 region: CASSLEVGEQFF. CDR3 bases: TGCGCCAGCAGCTTGGAGGTCGGTGAGCAGTTCTTC.

The chain carries TRBV7-6 and TRBJ1-2; TRBD1 might be the D (6 bases). Germline V lookup: CDR1 SGHVS, CDR2 FNYEAQ. V gave up 3 bases and J gave up 3 bases, with 17 bases separating them. The CDR3 extends over 16 amino acids. The DNA of the CDR3 is TGTGCCAGCAGCTTCTTCCAGGGGTCGGTCGACTATGGCTACACCTTC. It yields the protein CASSFFQGSVDYGYTF.

A few counts support this clonotype. The rearrangement joins TRBV29-1 to TRBJ2-7; 8 bases map to TRBD1. CDR1 and CDR2 from the germline V gene are SQVTM and ANQGSEA. The CDR3 is made up of 13 amino acids. The junction had 12 bases not matched to a gene; V was cut back by 7 bases and J by 7 bases. CDR3 bases: TGCAGCGCTCAGATGCGGACAGGGCGTGAGCAGTACTTC. This codes for CSAQMRTGREQYF.

The genes are TRBV12-3 or TRBV12-4 and TRBJ1-1, with D possibly TRBD1 on 5 matching bases. The CDR3 extends over 14 amino acids. V was trimmed by 6 bases and J by 1 base, leaving 12 bases between them. This CDR3 is CASSKQGTNTEAFF. The CDR3 nucleotides read TGTGCCAGCAGCAAGCAGGGAACGAACACTGAAGCTTTCTTT.

In this sample, this clonotype turned up many times. This rearrangement joins TRBV5-1 to TRBJ2-7; D gene ambiguous. CDR3 length: 15 amino acids. The germline V gene has CDR1 SGHRS and CDR2 YFSETQ. The CDR3 sequence: CACASDTEFSYEQYF. CDR3 sequence (DNA): TGCGCATGCGCTTCTGACACTGAGTTCTCCTACGAGCAGTACTTC.

As for this clonotype: A much larger clone differs from this one at a single base, so this may be a read error. Here the CDR3 reads CAISLGTGEANTEAFF. CDR3 bases: TGTGCCATCAGTTTAGGGACAGGGGAGGCGAACACTGAAGCTTTCTTT. V gene TRBV12-3 or TRBV12-4 combines with J gene TRBJ1-1; 10 nucleotides align to TRBD1. The CDR3 consists of 16 residues.

This chain joins TRBV11-3 and TRBJ2-1; 12 bases are a match to TRBD2. Trimming took 8 bases from V and 9 from J; bases not matched to a gene: 11. The germline CDR1 and CDR2 sequences are SGHNT and YENEEA. CDR3 length: 15 amino acids. The CDR3 loop reads CASAAGTSGFGEQFF. In DNA form, the CDR3 reads TGTGCCAGCGCCGCCGGGACTAGCGGGTTTGGTGAGCAGTTCTTC.

This clonotype was recorded many times. The V gene is TRBV6-1, the J gene TRBJ1-5, with D unclear. The CDR3 is 16 amino acids. Germline V gene data show CDR1 as MNHNS and CDR2 as SASEGT. V was pared by 2 bases and J by 0 bases, with 11 bases between. The CDR3: CASSERQMDSNQPQHF. DNA for the CDR3: TGTGCCAGCAGTGAAAGACAAATGGATAGCAATCAGCCCCAGCATTTT.

This clonotype was detected only a few times. This rearrangement joins TRBV20-1 to TRBJ2-5; possible D gene TRBD2, 5 bases. Trimming stripped 4 bases from V and 5 bases from J, with 11 bases between. CDR3 length: 12 residues. Looked up from germline, CDR1 is DFQATT and CDR2 is SNEGSKA (reference sequence). The CDR3: CSAIPSGETQYF. In DNA, the CDR3 is TGCAGTGCTATCCCATCGGGGGAGACCCAGTACTTC.